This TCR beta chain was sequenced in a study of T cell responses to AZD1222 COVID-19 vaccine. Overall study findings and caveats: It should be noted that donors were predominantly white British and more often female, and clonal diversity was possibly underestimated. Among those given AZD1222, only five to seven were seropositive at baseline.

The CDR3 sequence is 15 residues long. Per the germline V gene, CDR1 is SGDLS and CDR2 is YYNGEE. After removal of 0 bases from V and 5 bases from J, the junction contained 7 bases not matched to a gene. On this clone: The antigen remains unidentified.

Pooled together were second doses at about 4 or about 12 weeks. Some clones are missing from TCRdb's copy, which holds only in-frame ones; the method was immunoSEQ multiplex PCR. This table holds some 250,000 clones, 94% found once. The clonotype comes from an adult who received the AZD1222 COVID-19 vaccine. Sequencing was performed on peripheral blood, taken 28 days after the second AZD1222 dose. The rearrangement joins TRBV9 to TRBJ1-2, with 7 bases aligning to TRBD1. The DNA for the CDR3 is TGTGCCAGCAGCGTAGGGCCAGGGGGGGAGTATGGCTACACCTTC. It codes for CASSVGPGGEYGYTF.